The present entry profiles one T cell receptor beta chain with its context. What it binds is unknown. The PCR was carried out with 60 Vbeta primers and 13 Jbeta primers. TCRdb's copy holds only in-frame clones and misses some; the assay was immunoSEQ multiplex PCR. The sample table includes about 130,000 clones. This sample is part of a study of cytomegalovirus exposure and HLA in healthy donors. Study-wide results and limits: A list of roughly 160 TCR beta chains associated with cytomegalovirus was given. Per a later analysis, about 17,000 TCR beta sequences showed association with HLA alleles at 0.05 false discovery rate. Equally common other TCR beta chains were less clonally expanded than HLA-associated ones, a later analysis found.

V shed 3 bases, J shed 12 bases, and the junction held 15 bases outside the gene matches. The CDR3 extends over 15 amino acids. Germline CDR1 is SGDLS and CDR2 is YYNGEE. Each donor was healthy, and each was a bone marrow donor. This chain connects TRBV9 to TRBJ2-1; 7 bases align to TRBD1. The sequence came from a woman aged 40 to 50 in good health and CMV-seropositive. Sample: PBMCs. The CDR3 spells CASSAQGLQGNRQFF. CDR3 in DNA: TGTGCCAGCAGCGCACAAGGGTTACAGGGGAATCGGCAGTTCTTC.